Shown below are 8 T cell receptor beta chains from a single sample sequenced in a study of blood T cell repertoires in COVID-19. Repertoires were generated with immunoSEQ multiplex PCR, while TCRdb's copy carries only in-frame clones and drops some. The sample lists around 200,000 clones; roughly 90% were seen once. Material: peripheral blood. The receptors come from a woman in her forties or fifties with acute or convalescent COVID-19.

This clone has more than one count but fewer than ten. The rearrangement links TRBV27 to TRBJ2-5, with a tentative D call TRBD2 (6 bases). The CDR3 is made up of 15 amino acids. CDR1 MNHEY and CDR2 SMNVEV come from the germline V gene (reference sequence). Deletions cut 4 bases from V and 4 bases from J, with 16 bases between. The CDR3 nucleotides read TGTGCCAGCAGTTCGCCCGGGACTGGTGGAGAGACCCAGTACTTC. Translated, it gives CASSSPGTGGETQYF.

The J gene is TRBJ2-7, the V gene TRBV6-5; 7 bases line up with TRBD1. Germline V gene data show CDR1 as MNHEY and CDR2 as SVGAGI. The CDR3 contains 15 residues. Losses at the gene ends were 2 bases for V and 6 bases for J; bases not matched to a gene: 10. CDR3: CASSYEGAPGTEQYF. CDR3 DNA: TGTGCCAGCAGTTACGAGGGGGCGCCAGGGACCGAGCAGTACTTC.

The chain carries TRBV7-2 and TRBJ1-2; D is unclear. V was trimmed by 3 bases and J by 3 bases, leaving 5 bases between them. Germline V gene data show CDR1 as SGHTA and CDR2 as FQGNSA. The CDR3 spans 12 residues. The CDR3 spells CASSFGDYGYTF. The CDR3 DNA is TGTGCCAGCAGCTTCGGGGACTATGGCTACACCTTC.

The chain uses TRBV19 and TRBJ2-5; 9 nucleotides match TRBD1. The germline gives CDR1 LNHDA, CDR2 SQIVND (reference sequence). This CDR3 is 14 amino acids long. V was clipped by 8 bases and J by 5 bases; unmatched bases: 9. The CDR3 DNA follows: TGTGCCAGTGCCACAGGGGGCTCGAGGGAGACCCAGTACTTC. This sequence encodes CASATGGSRETQYF.

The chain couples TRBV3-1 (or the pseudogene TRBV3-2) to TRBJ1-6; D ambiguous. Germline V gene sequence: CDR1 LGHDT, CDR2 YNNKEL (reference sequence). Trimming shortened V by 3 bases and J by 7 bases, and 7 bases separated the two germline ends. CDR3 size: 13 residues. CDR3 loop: CASSQLRNSPLHF. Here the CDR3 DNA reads TGTGCCAGCAGCCAGCTACGAAATTCACCCCTCCACTTT.

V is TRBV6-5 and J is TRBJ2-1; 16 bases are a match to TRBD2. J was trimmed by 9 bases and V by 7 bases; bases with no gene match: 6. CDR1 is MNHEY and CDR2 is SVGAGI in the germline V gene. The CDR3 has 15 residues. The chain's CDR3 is CASTGTSGRVIEQFF. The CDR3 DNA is TGTGCCAGCACCGGGACTAGCGGGAGGGTCATTGAGCAGTTCTTC.

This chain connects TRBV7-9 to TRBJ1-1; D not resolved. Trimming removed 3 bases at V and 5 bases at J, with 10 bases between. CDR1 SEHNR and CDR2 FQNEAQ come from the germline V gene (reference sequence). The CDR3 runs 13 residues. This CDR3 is CASSFLDETEAFF. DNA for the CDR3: TGTGCCAGCAGCTTCCTAGACGAGACTGAAGCTTTCTTT.

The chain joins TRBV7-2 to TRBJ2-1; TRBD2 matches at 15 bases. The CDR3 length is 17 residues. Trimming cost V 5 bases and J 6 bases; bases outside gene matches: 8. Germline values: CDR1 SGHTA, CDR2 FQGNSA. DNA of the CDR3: TGTGCCAGCAGCCTTGGGACTAGCGGGAGGTGGGGCAATGAGCAGTTCTTC. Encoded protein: CASSLGTSGRWGNEQFF.